The 20 T cell receptor beta chains reported below all come from one sample, sequenced in a study of blood T cell repertoires in COVID-19. The protocol was immunoSEQ multiplex PCR, while the TCRdb copy is restricted to in-frame clones and leaves out a portion. The table shows roughly 100,000 clones, with approximately 80% occurring only once. The sample was peripheral blood. These receptors all come from a man in his 60s with acute or convalescent COVID-19.

The V gene is TRBV20-1, the J gene TRBJ2-5; 8 bases are shared with TRBD1. J gave up 5 bases and V 3 bases, and 11 bases lay outside the gene matches. The CDR3 runs 15 residues. CDR1 is DFQATT and CDR2 is SNEGSKA in the germline V gene (reference sequence). The CDR3 DNA is TGCAGTGCTAGTCGTCAGGGGGCGCCGGGGGAGACCCAGTACTTC. This codes for CSASRQGAPGETQYF.

The chain is built from TRBV7-3 and TRBJ2-1; 8 bases are a match to TRBD2. With 5 bases clipped from V and 10 bases from J, the junction kept 7 bases outside the gene matches. The CDR3 contains 13 residues. Germline V gene lookup returns CDR1 SGHTA and CDR2 FQGTGA. CDR3 bases: TGTGCCAGCAGCGGGAATAGCGGGGTGGAGCAGTTCTTC. As protein: CASSGNSGVEQFF.

V usage is TRBV3-1 (or the pseudogene TRBV3-2) and J usage is TRBJ1-5, with TRBD1 identical over 9 bases. Germline CDR1 reads LGHDT; CDR2 reads YNNKEL (reference sequence). This CDR3 contains 14 residues. V lost 4 bases to trimming and J lost 4 bases; unmatched junction nucleotides: 2. CDR3 nucleotide sequence: TGTGCCAGCAGCCCGACAGGGGGGAATCAGCCCCAGCATTTT. Its translation is CASSPTGGNQPQHF.

The rearrangement joins TRBV5-1 to TRBJ2-1; 8 bases match TRBD1. The CDR3 is 15 amino acids. J lost 7 bases, V lost 7 bases, and 13 bases had no gene match. CDR1 is SGHRS and CDR2 is YFSETQ in the germline V gene. The CDR3 is CASSVQGRGQNEQFF. The CDR3 DNA is TGCGCCAGCTCTGTTCAGGGCAGGGGGCAAAATGAGCAGTTCTTC.

V and J are TRBV7-2 and TRBJ1-2; a weak D match, TRBD1 (6 bases). This CDR3 is 16 amino acids long. V lost 2 bases and J lost 2, with 15 bases in between. Per germline, CDR1 SGHTA and CDR2 FQGNSA. DNA for the CDR3: TGTGCCAGCAGCTTATCGGTCGGACAGACCAACTATGGCTACACCTTC. Translation gives CASSLSVGQTNYGYTF.

V and J are TRBV30 and TRBJ1-5; D is possibly TRBD1 (6 bases). The CDR3 is 14 amino acids. The germline V gene has CDR1 GTSNPN and CDR2 SVGIG (reference sequence). The V gene lost 2 bases and the J gene lost 4 bases, with 12 bases spanning the gap. The CDR3 DNA reads as TGTGCCTGGAGTAAACTACAGGGTAATCAGCCCCAGCATTTT. Translating it yields CAWSKLQGNQPQHF.

The count of this clone is one. J is TRBJ2-3 and V is TRBV24-1; TRBD1 matches 7 bases. The CDR3 covers 14 residues. V was pared by 6 bases and J by 2 bases, with 4 bases of the junction left unmatched. Germline CDR1 reads KGHDR; CDR2 reads SFDVKD. In DNA form, the CDR3 reads TGTGCCACCAGTAGAGGGGGCGACACAGATACGCAGTATTTT. It translates to CATSRGGDTDTQYF.

The rearrangement links TRBV20-1 to TRBJ1-1; D gene unclear. CDR3 length equals 10 residues. Germline V gene data show CDR1 as DFQATT and CDR2 as SNEGSKA (reference sequence). CDR3 region: CGCANTEAFF. Written as DNA, the CDR3 is TGCGGATGTGCGAACACTGAAGCTTTCTTT.

This clone was found once. The CDR3 region is CASSVLASSYNEQFF. The DNA of the CDR3 is TGTGCCAGCAGCGTCCTAGCGAGCTCCTACAATGAGCAGTTCTTC. This sequence joins TRBV7-3 and TRBJ2-1; a weak D match, TRBD2 (6 bases). The germline gives CDR1 SGHTA, CDR2 FQGTGA. The length of the CDR3 is 15 residues. The V and J ends lost 5 bases and 0 bases respectively, with 11 bases between them. The entire variable domain, with the rest obtained from reference TRBV7-3 and TRBJ2-1, is as follows: GAGVSQTPSNKVTEKGKYVELRCDPISGHTALYWYRQSLGQGPEFLIYFQGTGAADDSGLPNDRFFAVRPEGSVSTLKIQRTERGDSAVYLCASSVLASSYNEQFFGPGTRLTVL.

This chain connects TRBV7-2 to TRBJ2-1; D may be TRBD2 (6 bases). Per germline, CDR1 SGHTA and CDR2 FQGNSA. Trimming shortened V by 7 bases and J by 0 bases, and 16 bases separated the two germline ends. This CDR3 has 16 amino acids. CDR3 sequence (DNA): TGTGCCAGCAACATTTGGGTAGCGGTCTCCTACAATGAGCAGTTCTTC. Its protein product is CASNIWVAVSYNEQFF.

The genes are TRBV11-3 and TRBJ2-7, with TRBD1 identical over 7 bases. V was pared by 4 bases and J by 1 base, with 10 bases of the junction left unmatched. The CDR3 totals 16 residues. Germline CDR1 and CDR2: SGHNT and YENEEA. For the CDR3, the DNA is TGTGCCAGCAGCTCTTTTCGGACAGGAAGGTCCTACGAGCAGTACTTC. It codes for CASSSFRTGRSYEQYF.

Here the CDR3 reads CASSRRYEQYF. CDR3 sequence (DNA): TGTGCCAGCAGCCGTCGCTACGAGCAGTACTTC. The chain is built from TRBV6-2 or TRBV6-3 and TRBJ2-7; D is unclear. The CDR3 is 11 residues long. V lost 6 bases and J 3 bases, leaving 6 bases between the germline ends. Germline CDR1 MNHEY, CDR2 SVGEGT.

The CDR3 loop reads CASSYSGLAGGQETQYF. The CDR3 DNA is TGTGCCAGCAGTTACTCGGGACTAGCGGGAGGGCAAGAGACCCAGTACTTC. The genes are TRBV6-2 or TRBV6-3 and TRBJ2-5, with 16 bases aligning to TRBD2. Germline CDR1 and CDR2: MNHEY and SVGEGT. The CDR3 extends over 17 amino acids. Trimming cost V 0 bases and J 2 bases; bases outside gene matches: 0.

The J gene is TRBJ2-3, the V gene TRBV10-3; D possibly corresponds to TRBD1 (5 bases). CDR1 and CDR2 from the germline V gene are ENHRY and SYGVKD. CDR3 length: 16 amino acids. Trimming pared 0 bases from V and 3 bases from J, leaving 13 bases between. CDR3 protein: CAISESGREGTDTQYF. CDR3 nucleotide sequence: TGTGCCATCAGTGAGTCAGGCAGGGAAGGAACAGATACGCAGTATTTT.

This clone occurred once. The chain couples TRBV27 to TRBJ2-3, with D perhaps matching TRBD2 (5 bases). Per germline, CDR1 MNHEY and CDR2 SMNVEV (reference sequence). CDR3 size: 18 residues. Trimming cost V 3 bases and J 0 bases, with 19 bases left between them. CDR3 region: CASSFTAVLGFSTDTQYF. The DNA of the CDR3 is TGTGCCAGCAGTTTTACAGCGGTTCTTGGGTTTAGCACAGATACGCAGTATTTT.

The V and J genes are TRBV11-2 and TRBJ2-1; 9 positions match TRBD2. The CDR3 runs 16 residues. Per the germline V gene, CDR1 is SGHAT and CDR2 is FQNNGV. The ends lost 8 bases at V and 4 bases at J; junction bases unmatched: 12. DNA of the CDR3: TGTGCCAGCTACCAGGGCCTAGCGGGAAGTTACAATGAGCAGTTCTTC. As protein: CASYQGLAGSYNEQFF.

This chain joins TRBV27 and TRBJ1-2; D gene ambiguous. V lost 6 bases and J 7 bases, leaving 18 bases between the germline ends. Germline-derived CDR1 and CDR2 are MNHEY and SMNVEV (reference sequence). This CDR3 has 14 amino acids. DNA for the CDR3: TGTGCCAGCAGCCCGACGGGAGAAAGGAGTGGCTACACCTTC. Its translation is CASSPTGERSGYTF.

The chain uses TRBV6-1 and TRBJ1-2; TRBD1 aligns across 7 bases. Germline V gene lookup returns CDR1 MNHNS and CDR2 SASEGT. The CDR3 is 15 residues long. V was clipped by 3 bases and J by 2 bases; unmatched bases: 6. Here the CDR3 DNA reads TGTGCCAGCAGTGACAGGGACAGAACCAACTATGGCTACACCTTC. It is translated as CASSDRDRTNYGYTF.

The count of this clone is one. This chain joins TRBV28 and TRBJ1-4, with a weak D call TRBD1 (5 bases). Trimming removed 6 bases from V and 8 bases from J, with 16 bases in between. The CDR3 consists of 14 residues. Germline values: CDR1 MDHEN, CDR2 SYDVKM. The CDR3 coding sequence is TGTGCCAGCAGGTCAGCCGGGGAGGGGGAAAAACTGTTTTTT. This encodes CASRSAGEGEKLFF.

The chain combines TRBV11-3 with TRBJ2-7; 9 bases agree with TRBD2. Germline CDR1 reads SGHNT; CDR2 reads YENEEA. The CDR3 loop spans 15 amino acids. V trimming: 4 bases; J trimming: 6 bases; junction bases outside the gene matches: 10. The CDR3 sequence: CASSSIVGLAGEQYF. The CDR3 nucleotides read TGTGCCAGCAGCTCCATTGTGGGACTAGCTGGCGAGCAGTACTTC. The full variable domain, its missing parts supplied by reference TRBV11-3 and TRBJ2-7, is EAGVVQSPRYKIIEKKQPVAFWCNPISGHNTLYWYLQNLGQGPELLIRYENEEAVDDSQLPKDRFSAERLKGVDSTLKIQPAELGDSAVYLCASSSIVGLAGEQYFGPGTRLTVT.